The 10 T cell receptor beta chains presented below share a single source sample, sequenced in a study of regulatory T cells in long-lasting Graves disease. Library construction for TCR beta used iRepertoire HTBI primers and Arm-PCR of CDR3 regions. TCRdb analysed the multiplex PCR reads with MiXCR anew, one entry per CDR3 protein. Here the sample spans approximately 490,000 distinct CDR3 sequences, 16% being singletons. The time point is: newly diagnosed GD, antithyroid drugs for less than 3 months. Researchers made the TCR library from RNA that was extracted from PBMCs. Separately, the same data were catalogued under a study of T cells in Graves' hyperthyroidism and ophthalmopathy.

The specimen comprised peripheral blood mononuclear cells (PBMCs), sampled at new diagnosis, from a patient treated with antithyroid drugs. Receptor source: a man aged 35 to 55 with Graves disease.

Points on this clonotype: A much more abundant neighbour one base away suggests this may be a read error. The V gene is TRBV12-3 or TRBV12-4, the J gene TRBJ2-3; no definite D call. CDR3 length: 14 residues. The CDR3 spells CASSFLHFTNTQYF. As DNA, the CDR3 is TGTGCCAGCAGTTTCTTACACTTCACAAATACGCAGTATTTT.

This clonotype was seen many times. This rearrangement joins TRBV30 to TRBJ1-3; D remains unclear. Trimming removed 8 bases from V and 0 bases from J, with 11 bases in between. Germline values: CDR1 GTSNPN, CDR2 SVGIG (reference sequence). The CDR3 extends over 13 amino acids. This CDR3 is CALRTSSGNTIYF. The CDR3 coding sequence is TGTGCCCTAAGAACCTCCTCTGGAAACACCATATATTTT.

CDR3 sequence: CAIKGDQGRSEKLFF. The CDR3, as DNA: TGTGCCATCAAAGGGGATCAGGGAAGGAGTGAAAAACTGTTTTTT. The chain carries TRBV10-3 and TRBJ1-4; the D gene is possibly TRBD1 (5 bases). Trimming cost V 7 bases and J 7 bases, with 19 bases left between them. The V gene's germline CDR1 is ENHRY and CDR2 SYGVKD. The CDR3 contains 15 residues.

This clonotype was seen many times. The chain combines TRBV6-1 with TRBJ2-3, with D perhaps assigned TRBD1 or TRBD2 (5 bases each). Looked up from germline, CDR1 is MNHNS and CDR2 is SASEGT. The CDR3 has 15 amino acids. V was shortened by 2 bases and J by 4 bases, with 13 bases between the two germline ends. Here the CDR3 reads CASSEMRGLADTQYF. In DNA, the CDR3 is TGTGCCAGCAGTGAAATGAGGGGATTGGCAGATACGCAGTATTTT.

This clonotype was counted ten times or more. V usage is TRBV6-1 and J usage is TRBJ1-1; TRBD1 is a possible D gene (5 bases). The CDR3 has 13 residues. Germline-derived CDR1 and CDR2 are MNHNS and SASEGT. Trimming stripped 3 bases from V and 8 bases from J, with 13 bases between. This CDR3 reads CASSDGALAEAFF. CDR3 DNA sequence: TGTGCCAGCAGTGACGGGGCACTAGCAGAAGCTTTCTTT.

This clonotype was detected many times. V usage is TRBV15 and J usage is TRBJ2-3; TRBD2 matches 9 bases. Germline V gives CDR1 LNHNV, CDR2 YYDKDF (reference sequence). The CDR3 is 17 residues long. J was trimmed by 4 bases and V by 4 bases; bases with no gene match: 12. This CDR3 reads CATSKRLSGSSADTQYF. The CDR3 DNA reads TGTGCCACCAGCAAGCGTCTTAGCGGGAGTTCTGCAGATACGCAGTATTTT.

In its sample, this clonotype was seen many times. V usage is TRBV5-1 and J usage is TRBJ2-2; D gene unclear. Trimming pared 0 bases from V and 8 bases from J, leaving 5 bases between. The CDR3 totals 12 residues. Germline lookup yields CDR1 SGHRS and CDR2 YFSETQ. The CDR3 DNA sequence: TGCGCCAGCAGCTTGGAGTGGGGGGAGCTGTTTTTT. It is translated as CASSLEWGELFF.

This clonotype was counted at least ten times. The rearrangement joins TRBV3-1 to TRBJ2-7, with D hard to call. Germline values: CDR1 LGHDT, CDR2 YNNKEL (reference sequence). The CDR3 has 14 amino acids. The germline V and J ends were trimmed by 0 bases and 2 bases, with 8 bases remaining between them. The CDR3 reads CASSQDLRTYEQYF. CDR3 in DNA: TGTGCCAGCAGCCAAGATCTCAGGACCTACGAGCAGTACTTC.

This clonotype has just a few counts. The CDR3 reads CSVSGGKGYTF. Written as DNA, the CDR3 is TGCAGCGTGTCTGGGGGAAAGGGCTACACCTTC. The chain links TRBV29-1 to TRBJ1-2, with D perhaps matching TRBD1 (5 bases). The CDR3 has 11 residues. V was pared by 6 bases and J by 8 bases, with 13 bases between. CDR1 is SQVTM, CDR2 ANQGSEA, per germline.

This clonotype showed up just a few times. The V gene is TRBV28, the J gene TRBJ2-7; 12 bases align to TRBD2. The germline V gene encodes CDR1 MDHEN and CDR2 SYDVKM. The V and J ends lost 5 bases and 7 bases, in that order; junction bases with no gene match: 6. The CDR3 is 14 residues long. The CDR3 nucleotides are TGTGCCAGCAGTCCCCGTGGACTAGCGGGAGAGCAGTACTTC. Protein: CASSPRGLAGEQYF.